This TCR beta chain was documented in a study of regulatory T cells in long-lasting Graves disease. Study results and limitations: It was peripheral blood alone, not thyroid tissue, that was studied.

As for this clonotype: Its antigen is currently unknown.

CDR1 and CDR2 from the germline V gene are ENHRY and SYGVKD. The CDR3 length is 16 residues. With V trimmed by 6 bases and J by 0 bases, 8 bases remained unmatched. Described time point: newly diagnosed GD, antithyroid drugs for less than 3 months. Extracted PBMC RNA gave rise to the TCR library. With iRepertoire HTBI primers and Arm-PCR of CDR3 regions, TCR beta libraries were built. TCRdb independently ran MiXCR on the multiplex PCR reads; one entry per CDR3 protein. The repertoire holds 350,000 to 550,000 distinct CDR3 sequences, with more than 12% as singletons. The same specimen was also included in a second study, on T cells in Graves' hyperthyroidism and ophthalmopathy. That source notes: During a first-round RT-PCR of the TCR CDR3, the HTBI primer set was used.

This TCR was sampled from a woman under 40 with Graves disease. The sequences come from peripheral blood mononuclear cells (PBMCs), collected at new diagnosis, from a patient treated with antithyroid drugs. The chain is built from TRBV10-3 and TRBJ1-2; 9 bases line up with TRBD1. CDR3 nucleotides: TGTGCCATCAGCCGGGACAGGGATATAGCTAACTATGGCTACACCTTC. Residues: CAISRDRDIANYGYTF.